Below are 15 T cell receptor beta chains sequenced from a single sample in a study of blood T cells in healthy people across ages. Combining a sample-barcoded 5' primer with a J-beta primer mix, a second PCR ran for 7 to 11 cycles. From the 5' RACE reads, TCRdb called clonotypes with MiXCR, one entry per CDR3 protein. This table holds roughly 570,000 distinct CDR3 sequences, 25% to 30% found once. The sequenced material came from blood. Receptors were obtained from a woman in her 70s in good health.

Only a few counts were recorded for this clonotype. The chain has TRBV11-2 and TRBJ2-3, with 14 bases aligning to TRBD2. Trimming took 5 bases from V and 2 from J; bases not matched to a gene: 6. CDR1 is SGHAT, CDR2 FQNNGV, per germline. The CDR3 sequence is 17 residues long. The CDR3 spells CASSHGLAGGLTDTQYF. CDR3 sequence (DNA): TGTGCCAGCAGCCACGGACTAGCGGGGGGCCTCACAGATACGCAGTATTTT.

Worth noting for this clonotype: Germline is not matched at one junction end, which may reflect a read error. The rearrangement joins TRBV20-1 to TRBJ1-2; 10 bases are shared with TRBD1. The CDR3 consists of 12 residues. Germline V lookup: CDR1 DFQATT, CDR2 SNEGSKA (reference sequence). CDR3 residues: CSARDRGYSYTF. In nucleotides, the CDR3 is TGCAGTGCTCGGGACAGGGGCTATAGCTACACCTTC.

On this clonotype itself: Because the CDR3 is missing its conserved closing phenylalanine or tryptophan, this is likely a read error. The chain carries TRBV6-4 and TRBJ2-3; TRBD2 agrees at 10 bases. Germline-derived CDR1 and CDR2 are MRHNA and SNTAGT. The CDR3 runs to 15 residues. Trimming removed 0 bases from V and 3 bases from J; junction bases left unmatched: 0. The DNA of the CDR3 is TGTGCCAGCAGTGACTCGGGACTAGCGACAGATACGCAGTATCTT. This gives the protein CASSDSGLATDTQYL.

This chain joins TRBV28 and TRBJ2-5, with D maybe TRBD1 (5 bases). TRBJ2-1 explains the end of the DNA better; the J call may be wrong. CDR3 length: 14 residues. The germline CDR1 and CDR2 sequences are MDHEN and SYDVKM. CDR3 residues: CASSLYRAGNEQFF. DNA of the CDR3: TGTGCCAGCAGTTTGTATAGGGCAGGGAATGAGCAGTTCTTC.

The chain is built from TRBV5-1 and TRBJ2-1; 8 nucleotides agree with TRBD1. J lost 0 bases, V lost 5 bases, and 7 bases had no gene match. CDR3 length: 16 amino acids. From germline, CDR1 is SGHRS and CDR2 YFSETQ. CDR3: CASSQGQGLSYNEQFF. Written as DNA, the CDR3 is TGCGCCAGCAGTCAAGGACAGGGCCTCTCCTACAATGAGCAGTTCTTC.

This chain uses TRBV10-3 with TRBJ1-2; the D is unclear. Germline CDR1 is ENHRY and CDR2 is SYGVKD. The V gene lost 3 bases and the J gene lost 2 bases, with 7 bases spanning the gap. The CDR3 length is 13 residues. The CDR3 loop reads CAISDRNNYGYTF. CDR3 DNA: TGTGCCATCAGTGACAGGAACAACTATGGCTACACCTTC.

This clonotype has just one count. This sequence joins TRBV5-5 and TRBJ1-6; D remains unclear. The germline V gene has CDR1 SGHKS and CDR2 YYEKEE (reference sequence). Deletions cut 1 base from V and 8 bases from J, with 7 bases between. The CDR3 totals 13 residues. The CDR3 reads CASSLFNYSPLHF. The DNA of the CDR3 is TGTGCCAGCAGCTTGTTTAATTATTCACCCCTCCACTTT.

The V and J genes are TRBV29-1 and TRBJ2-5, with 9 bases fitting TRBD1. J gave up 0 bases and V 7 bases, and 9 bases lay outside the gene matches. Germline CDR1 is SQVTM and CDR2 is ANQGSEA. The CDR3 loop spans 15 amino acids. CDR3 coding DNA: TGCAGCGCCCGATCCGGGACAGGGAACCAAGAGACCCAGTACTTC. It is translated as CSARSGTGNQETQYF.

The chain has TRBV13 and TRBJ2-7; 9 nucleotides align to TRBD2. The germline V gene has CDR1 PRHDT and CDR2 FYEKMQ (reference sequence). This CDR3 is built from 16 residues. V lost 5 bases and J lost 3; bases outside the gene matches: 11. For the CDR3, the DNA is TGTGCCAGCAGCCGGACGCGGACTAGCGAGATCTACGAGCAGTACTTC. Protein: CASSRTRTSEIYEQYF.

This clonotype is a singleton in its sample. The CDR3 DNA follows: TGTGCCAGCAGCCTCGGAGACCGTCAGCCCCAGCATTTT. It yields the protein CASSLGDRQPQHF. The chain couples TRBV9 to TRBJ1-5; unclear D gene. Trimming took off 4 bases at V and 6 bases at J, with 11 bases between the two ends. The CDR3 is 13 amino acids. Germline CDR1 SGDLS, CDR2 YYNGEE.

This clonotype was detected only a few times. This chain uses TRBV20-1 with TRBJ1-1, with D uncertain. Germline V lookup: CDR1 DFQATT, CDR2 SNEGSKA (reference sequence). This CDR3 comprises 11 residues. V lost 5 bases and J lost 8, with 12 bases in between. For the CDR3, the DNA is TGCAGTGCTCTCAGACGACCGGAAGCTTTCTTT. Translation: CSALRRPEAFF.

This clonotype has just a few counts. The chain combines TRBV7-6 with TRBJ1-2; TRBD1 might be the D (5 bases). The CDR3 has 14 amino acids. The V end lost 0 bases, the J end lost 6 bases, and 11 bases lay between the germline ends. CDR1 is SGHVS, CDR2 FNYEAQ, per germline. CDR3 nucleotides: TGTGCCAGCAGCTTAGCGGGCCAGGGCCATGGCTACACCTTC. It codes for CASSLAGQGHGYTF.

The rearrangement joins TRBV6-1 to TRBJ2-7; D remains ambiguous. The ends were cut back, 4 bases at V and 7 bases at J, with 11 bases in the middle. CDR1 is MNHNS, CDR2 SASEGT, per germline. The CDR3 sequence is 12 residues long. The CDR3 region has the DNA TGTGCCAGCAGTGCTAACTTAGAAGAGCAGTACTTC. Translated: CASSANLEEQYF.

This clonotype appeared a few times. This chain uses TRBV4-3 with TRBJ1-3; TRBD1 agrees at 9 bases. The ends lost 4 bases at V and 11 bases at J; junction bases unmatched: 9. Germline CDR1 reads LGHNA; CDR2 reads YSLEER. The CDR3 is 14 residues long. The CDR3 DNA is TGCGCCAGCAGCCTAACCGGGACAGGGAAGGCCATATATTTT. Its translation: CASSLTGTGKAIYF.

V gene TRBV20-1 combines with J gene TRBJ2-7; TRBD1 agrees at 11 bases. Germline V lookup: CDR1 DFQATT, CDR2 SNEGSKA (reference sequence). This CDR3 spans 14 amino acids. Unmatched junction bases numbered 10, after V lost 6 bases and J lost 6 bases. The CDR3 DNA follows: TGCAGTGCGGATAACGGACAGGGGGCGGGCGAGCAGTACTTC. Translation gives CSADNGQGAGEQYF.